What follows are 26 T cell receptor beta chains derived from one specimen sequenced in a study of post-analysis software for immune sequencing data. Broader study findings: Patients had higher frequencies than controls of five TRBV segments, including TRBV5-6, TRBV5-1 and TRBV20-1.

The TCR beta cDNA libraries contained unique molecular identifiers. TCRdb processed the PCR reads anew with MiXCR; each CDR3 protein has one entry. The profile covers about 200,000 distinct CDR3 sequences, with 29% appearing a single time and 3% to 3.5% taken by the ten largest. These receptors have no identified antigens. The sequenced material came from blood. The receptors shown here come from a girl aged 2-17 years with multiple sclerosis.

V gene TRBV12-3 or TRBV12-4 combines with J gene TRBJ1-2, with TRBD1 matching over 9 bases. J gave up 3 bases and V 5 bases, and 10 bases lay outside the gene matches. This CDR3 has 16 amino acids. CDR3 residues: CASSLFGDREHYGYTF. The CDR3 bases are TGTGCCAGCAGTCTTTTCGGGGACAGGGAACACTATGGCTACACCTTC.

The sample holds many counts of this clonotype. The chain employs TRBV21-1 and TRBJ1-6. TRBV21-1 is described as a pseudogene. This CDR3 has 17 amino acids. In DNA form, the CDR3 reads TGTGCCAGGCCTTTGGGCCGGGGACGCACCTATAATTCACCCCTCCACTTT. It translates to CARPLGRGRTYNSPLHF.

V usage is TRBV7-8 and J usage is TRBJ2-3, with D tentatively TRBD2 (6 bases). The germline gives CDR1 SGHVS, CDR2 FQNEAQ. V gave up 1 base and J gave up 2 bases, with 13 bases separating them. This CDR3 has 16 residues. CDR3 sequence: CASSLESAGNTDTQYF. The DNA for the CDR3 is TGTGCCAGCAGCTTAGAATCCGCGGGGAACACAGATACGCAGTATTTT.

This clonotype was found a few times. The chain is built from TRBV20-1 and TRBJ2-1, with 15 bases that match TRBD2. The CDR3 runs to 15 residues. The V gene end was trimmed by 6 bases and the J gene end by 7 bases; junction bases not matched to a gene: 7. In germline, CDR1 is DFQATT, CDR2 SNEGSKA (reference sequence). The CDR3 protein is CSARTSGRGLNEQFF. Written as DNA, the CDR3 is TGCAGTGCCAGGACTAGCGGGAGGGGCCTAAATGAGCAGTTCTTC.

This clonotype was observed a handful of times. A much larger clone sits a single nucleotide away, making a read error possible. The rearrangement links TRBV5-1 to TRBJ2-5; TRBD2 agrees at 8 bases. The CDR3 is made up of 15 amino acids. Germline CDR1 and CDR2: SGHRS and YFSETQ. The CDR3 DNA sequence: TGCGCCAGCATAAACGGGGGGGCCGGAAGAGAGGCCCAGTACTTC. It codes for CASINGGAGREAQYF.

This clonotype has a handful of counts. The J gene is TRBJ1-6, the V gene TRBV20-1; D possibly corresponds to TRBD1 (6 bases). V was clipped by 3 bases and J by 8 bases, with 14 bases between them. The CDR3 has 14 residues. Germline values: CDR1 DFQATT, CDR2 SNEGSKA (reference sequence). CDR3 nucleotides: TGCAGTGCTAGGGGGCAGGGGAGGCATTCACCCCTCCACTTT. Encoded protein: CSARGQGRHSPLHF.

This chain connects TRBV12-3 or TRBV12-4 to TRBJ1-5; the D gene is possibly TRBD1 (5 bases). The CDR3 sequence is 15 residues long. V dropped 2 bases and J dropped 5 bases, with 13 bases sitting between them. The CDR3 is CASSLMGESYQPQHF. In nucleotides, the CDR3 is TGTGCCAGCAGTTTAATGGGGGAAAGCTATCAGCCCCAGCATTTT.

The V gene is TRBV27, the J gene TRBJ2-1, with D perhaps given as TRBD1 or TRBD2 (6 bases each). The ends were cut back, 7 bases at V and 4 bases at J, with 17 bases in the middle. Germline V lookup: CDR1 MNHEY, CDR2 SMNVEV (reference sequence). The CDR3 contains 15 residues. The CDR3 spells CASTKGGAGYNEQFF. The CDR3 coding sequence is TGTGCCAGCACCAAGGGGGGAGCCGGTTACAATGAGCAGTTCTTC.

Regarding this clonotype: One end of the junction varies from germline; a read error may be responsible. The chain joins TRBV12-3 or TRBV12-4 to TRBJ2-3; TRBD2 matches 9 bases. The CDR3 spans 17 residues. The CDR3 DNA follows: TGTGCCAGCAGTTTAGAGGGGCTAGCGGGACGCACAGATGCGCAGTATTTT. Protein: CASSLEGLAGRTDAQYF.

In its sample, this clonotype was seen many times. The chain links TRBV20-1 to TRBJ1-2; D is ambiguous. Germline values: CDR1 DFQATT, CDR2 SNEGSKA (reference sequence). This CDR3 has 15 amino acids. The V end lost 0 bases, the J end lost 3 bases, and 14 bases lay between the germline ends. The CDR3 DNA reads TGCAGTGCTAGAGATACCGGTGTTGGTGACTATGGCTACACCTTC. It encodes CSARDTGVGDYGYTF.

This chain connects TRBV28 to TRBJ2-4; TRBD1 matches 8 bases. The DNA end lines up better with TRBJ2-7; the J call may be wrong. Per germline, CDR1 MDHEN and CDR2 SYDVKM. The CDR3 loop spans 19 amino acids. The CDR3 loop reads CVGSCRTHTDRAARYEQYF. The CDR3 nucleotides are TGTGTCGGCAGTTGCCGCACCCATACGGACAGGGCGGCGCGATACGAGCAGTACTTC.

This clonotype was seen many times. The rearrangement links TRBV7-9 to TRBJ1-2; D is uncertain. Germline assignment: CDR1 SEHNR and CDR2 FQNEAQ (reference sequence). Deletions cut 1 base from V and 13 bases from J, with 22 bases between. CDR3 length: 15 amino acids. CDR3 region: CASSLGAAFASQTTF. CDR3 nucleotide sequence: TGTGCCAGCAGCTTAGGTGCCGCGTTTGCCAGTCAAACCACCTTC.

The table lists this clonotype with many counts. The rearrangement uses TRBV14 and TRBJ2-7; 13 bases map to TRBD2. CDR3 length equals 14 residues. V trimming: 4 bases; J trimming: 4 bases; junction bases outside the gene matches: 1. Germline V gene lookup returns CDR1 SGHDN and CDR2 FVKESK. The CDR3 loop is CASSRTSGSYEQYF. CDR3 DNA sequence: TGTGCCAGCAGCCGGACTAGCGGGAGTTACGAGCAGTACTTC.

This clonotype was picked up a small number of times. The V call is TRBV5-1, the J call TRBJ1-1; D is unclear. This CDR3 has 16 residues. CDR1 is SGHRS and CDR2 is YFSETQ in the germline V gene. The V end lost 0 bases, the J end lost 0 bases, and 12 bases lay between the germline ends. The CDR3 DNA is TGCGCCAGCAGCTTGGCCGCACGTATCATGAACACTGAAGCTTTCTTT. Residues: CASSLAARIMNTEAFF.

This clonotype was picked up a small number of times. V is TRBV12-5 and J is TRBJ1-1, with a weak D call TRBD1 (5 bases). The CDR3 contains 14 residues. V lost 5 bases, J lost 3 bases, and 13 bases lay in between. CDR1 and CDR2 (germline): LGHNT, FRNRAP. In nucleotides, the CDR3 is TGTGCTAGTGGTGGGGGGGAACACTACACTGAAGCTTTCTTT. This sequence encodes CASGGGEHYTEAFF.

This rearrangement joins TRBV3-1 to TRBJ1-1, with D uncertain. Germline V lookup: CDR1 LGHDT, CDR2 YNNKEL (reference sequence). The V end was cut by 4 bases, the J end by 4 bases, with 16 bases between. This CDR3 contains 15 residues. CDR3 DNA sequence: TGTGCCAGCAGCCCTGCCCAGGAAAGGGTCACTGAAGCTTTCTTT. Amino acid sequence: CASSPAQERVTEAFF.

This clonotype came up many times. V usage is TRBV12-3 or TRBV12-4 and J usage is TRBJ2-3, with TRBD2 identical over 10 bases. The CDR3 is 15 residues long. V was pared by 8 bases and J by 2 bases, with 7 bases of the junction left unmatched. The CDR3 sequence is CASRATSGFTDTQYF. CDR3 DNA: TGTGCCAGCCGGGCGACTAGCGGGTTCACAGATACGCAGTATTTT.

CDR3 in amino acids: CASGPWTGVTNEQFF. The CDR3 region has the DNA TGTGCCAGCGGCCCGTGGACAGGGGTGACGAATGAGCAGTTCTTC. This chain connects TRBV7-2 to TRBJ2-1; 9 bases map to TRBD1. V shed 8 bases and J 7 bases; nucleotides not matched to a gene: 12. The CDR3 totals 15 residues. Germline V gives CDR1 SGHTA, CDR2 FQGNSA.

Remarks on this clonotype: The CDR3 end shows no conserved phenylalanine or tryptophan, and so a read error is likely. The chain joins TRBV6-6 to TRBJ1-6, with a tentative D call TRBD1 (5 bases). Germline values: CDR1 MNHNY, CDR2 SVGAGI (reference sequence). The CDR3 loop spans 13 amino acids. V dropped 6 bases and J dropped 6 bases, with 9 bases sitting between them. The CDR3 DNA is TGTGCCAGCAGAAGGGGAACTAATTCACCCCTCCACTTA. Residues: CASRRGTNSPLHL.

The rearrangement joins TRBV6-1 to TRBJ2-1; D is unclear. The CDR3 covers 13 residues. CDR1 MNHNS and CDR2 SASEGT come from the germline V gene. V dropped 10 bases and J dropped 0 bases, with 10 bases sitting between them. The CDR3 region is CATTKDSYNEQFF. The CDR3 DNA sequence: TGTGCCACCACCAAGGACTCCTACAATGAGCAGTTCTTC.

The chain carries TRBV5-1 and TRBJ2-6, with no clear D. V was clipped by 4 bases and J by 0 bases, with 8 bases between them. The CDR3 is 15 amino acids. Germline V lookup: CDR1 SGHRS, CDR2 YFSETQ. As DNA, the CDR3 is TGCGCCAGCAGCGGGCTTGGCTCTGGGGCCAACGTCCTGACTTTC. This sequence encodes CASSGLGSGANVLTF.

This sequence joins TRBV10-3 and TRBJ2-1; the D gene is possibly TRBD1 (6 bases). Per the germline V gene, CDR1 is ENHRY and CDR2 is SYGVKD. Deletions cut 4 bases from V and 0 bases from J, with 13 bases between. The CDR3 extends over 16 amino acids. The CDR3 loop is CAISGDRPVSYNEQFF. The CDR3 bases are TGTGCCATCAGTGGCGACAGGCCTGTCTCCTACAATGAGCAGTTCTTC.

The chain is built from TRBV7-9 and TRBJ2-1; D is unresolved. V lost 4 bases and J 5 bases, leaving 6 bases between the germline ends. CDR1 is SEHNR and CDR2 is FQNEAQ in the germline V gene (reference sequence). The CDR3 sequence is 12 residues long. The CDR3 loop is CASSWVNNEQFF. The DNA for the CDR3 is TGTGCCAGCAGCTGGGTGAACAATGAGCAGTTCTTC.

Comment on this clonotype: A read error is possible here, since a much larger clone lies one base away. V and J are TRBV11-2 and TRBJ2-7; D not certain. Germline lookup yields CDR1 SGHAT and CDR2 FQNNGV. The CDR3 contains 15 residues. The CDR3 region is CASSQRRGRHYERYF. CDR3 nucleotide sequence: TGTGCCAGCAGCCAAAGGAGAGGCAGGCACTACGAGCGGTACTTC.

The J gene is TRBJ2-5, the V gene TRBV20-1; no firm D call. Trimming cost V 3 bases and J 3 bases, with 5 bases left between them. The germline V gene encodes CDR1 DFQATT and CDR2 SNEGSKA (reference sequence). CDR3 size: 11 residues. The CDR3 region has the DNA TGCAGTGCTAGCGAGGAAGAGACCCAGTACTTC. Its protein product is CSASEEETQYF.

This clonotype occurred many times. CDR3 in DNA: TGCAGTGCTAGGGGACTAGGGGGCTCCTACAATGAGCAGTTCTTC. Protein product: CSARGLGGSYNEQFF. V is TRBV20-1 and J is TRBJ2-1; 8 nucleotides align to TRBD2. This CDR3 is 15 amino acids long. Germline V gene lookup returns CDR1 DFQATT and CDR2 SNEGSKA (reference sequence). V lost 3 bases and J lost 0; bases outside the gene matches: 4.